A selection of T cell receptor delta chains follows, all from one sample in a study of gamma-delta chains in newborns, infants, children. TCRdb reanalysed the reads with CATT. Among about 3,800 delta-chain clones listed, roughly 4.5% were seen once. Sequences were obtained from blood. Receptors originate from a child who was a newborn, infant or young child, either healthy, febrile or measles-vaccinated (not recorded which). Each CDR3 is given with its conserved first and last residue. A D gene is named only where the DNA matches it firmly. Clone size is stated in some rows and not others, as once, few, many or a class when expanded.

j_call,v_call,d_call,clone_size,cdr3_nt,cdr3_aa
TRDJ1,TRDV2,TRDD3,large,TGTGCCTGTGACACCGTGGCCCTCCCGGCGGGGGATAAAAGGGACACCGATAAACTCATCTTT,CACDTVALPAGDKRDTDKLIF
TRDJ1,TRDV2,TRDD3,few,TGCGCCTGTGACCCAGCACTGGGGGATACTCCGTACACCGATAAACTCATCTTT,CACDPALGDTPYTDKLIF
TRDJ1,TRDV2,TRDD3,NA,TGTGCCTGTGACACCTTACTGGGGGATACGAGCGATAAACTCATCTTT,CACDTLLGDTSDKLIF
TRDJ2,TRDV2,NA,medium-sized,TGTGCCTGTGACCCCGTGGGGGGGGACAAACTAAAGGGGGGTTTGACAGCACAACTCTTCTTT,CACDPVGGDKLKGGLTAQLFF
TRDJ1,TRDV2,NA,few,TGTGCCTGTGACACCATGGGACCTTCGGCCACCGATAAGCTCATCTTT,CACDTMGPSATDKLIF
TRDJ1,TRDV2,TRDD3,NA,TGTGCCTATGACACCGTGAAGTCTGGCGTACTGGGGGCCCCCCTCCCCGATAAACTCATCTTT,CAYDTVKSGVLGAPLPDKLIF
TRDJ1,TRDV2,NA,NA,TGTGCCTGTGACTCAATACTGGGCATCGATAAACTCATCTTT,CACDSILGIDKLIF
TRDJ1,TRDV2,TRDD3,medium-sized,TGTGCCTGTGACATCTTGGGGGAGACCGATAAACTCATCTTT,CACDILGETDKLIF
TRDJ1,TRDV2,TRDD3,large,TGTGCCTGTGACCCCCTGGGGGTCCCCCTCGCGCACACCGATAAACTCATCTTT,CACDPLGVPLAHTDKLIF
TRDJ1,TRDV2,TRDD3,medium-sized,TGTGCCTGTGTGAGACTGGGGGATACTGCCGATAAACTCATCTTT,CACVRLGDTADKLIF